The 10 T cell receptor beta chains in this list originate from one sample, sequenced in a study of PD-L1 blockade in urothelial cancer. TCRdb keeps only in-frame clones here, not all; method: immunoSEQ multiplex PCR. The table lists tens of thousands of clones, 77% of them singletons. The material sequenced was PBMCs, taken around atezolizumab (anti-PD-L1) treatment. Receptors were obtained from a man aged 65 to 85 with urothelial cancer.

The table lists this clone with a few counts. The chain recombines TRBV5-4 with TRBJ1-6, with 7 bases aligning to TRBD1. After removal of 0 bases from V and 7 bases from J, the junction contained 1 base not matched to a gene. This CDR3 region has 14 residues. Germline V gene lookup returns CDR1 SGHNT and CDR2 YYREEE (reference sequence). CDR3 in DNA: TGTGCCAGCAGCTTGGGGACAGGCAATTCACCCCTCCACTTT. It encodes CASSLGTGNSPLHF.

This clone was picked up one time. The rearrangement joins TRBV5-1 to TRBJ1-4; no firm D call. The germline CDR1 and CDR2 sequences are SGHRS and YFSETQ. Trimming stripped 0 bases from V and 4 bases from J, with 7 bases between. This CDR3 contains 14 residues. The CDR3 region has the DNA TGCGCCAGCAGCTTGGGGAGAATTAATGAAAAACTGTTTTTT. Its protein is CASSLGRINEKLFF.

CDR3 protein: CASSFGDKRTDTQYF. CDR3 bases: TGTGCCAGCAGCTTTGGGGACAAACGCACAGATACGCAGTATTTT. V and J are TRBV13 and TRBJ2-3; the D gene is possibly TRBD1 (6 bases). The CDR3 has 15 amino acids. Trimming took off 3 bases at V and 1 base at J, with 11 bases between the two ends. The germline V gene has CDR1 PRHDT and CDR2 FYEKMQ (reference sequence).

The chain combines TRBV6-6 with TRBJ2-7; D remains ambiguous. The CDR3 contains 13 residues. Per the germline V gene, CDR1 is MNHNY and CDR2 is SVGAGI (reference sequence). V was clipped by 4 bases and J by 4 bases, with 11 bases between them. CDR3 sequence (DNA): TGTGCCAGCAGTTTGAGTTTGTCTTACGAGCAGTACTTC. This sequence encodes CASSLSLSYEQYF.

V and J are TRBV18 and TRBJ1-1, with 8 positions matching TRBD1. Trimming cost V 6 bases and J 6 bases; bases outside gene matches: 12. There are 15 residues in the CDR3. Germline V gene data show CDR1 as KGHSH and CDR2 as LQKENI. The CDR3: CASSRAGQGRAEAFF. DNA of the CDR3: TGTGCCAGCTCCCGAGCAGGACAGGGTCGGGCTGAAGCTTTCTTT.

V usage is TRBV5-5 and J usage is TRBJ2-7; 11 nucleotides match TRBD2. The CDR3 covers 16 residues. V lost 3 bases and J lost 4; bases outside the gene matches: 9. In germline, CDR1 is SGHKS, CDR2 YYEKEE (reference sequence). For the CDR3, the DNA is TGTGCCAGCAGCTCCTATATGGGACTAGCGGCGTACGAGCAGTACTTC. It yields the protein CASSSYMGLAAYEQYF.

The genes are TRBV7-6 and TRBJ2-2, with TRBD2 matching 10 bases. The CDR3 extends over 18 amino acids. The germline gives CDR1 SGHVS, CDR2 FNYEAQ. V shed 0 bases and J 0 bases; nucleotides not matched to a gene: 4. The CDR3 protein is CASSLAPSGGANTGELFF. The CDR3 region has the DNA TGTGCCAGCAGCTTAGCGCCTAGCGGGGGTGCGAACACCGGGGAGCTGTTTTTT.

The chain links TRBV9 to TRBJ2-7, with 7 bases that match TRBD2. V was pared by 4 bases and J by 0 bases, with 7 bases of the junction left unmatched. Germline CDR1 and CDR2: SGDLS and YYNGEE. The CDR3 is made up of 15 amino acids. CDR3 in amino acids: CASSPLGGSSYEQYF. As DNA, the CDR3 is TGTGCCAGCAGCCCCCTGGGAGGGAGCTCCTACGAGCAGTACTTC.

The chain joins TRBV18 to TRBJ2-7; D is perhaps TRBD1 (6 bases). This CDR3 region has 15 residues. Germline-derived CDR1 and CDR2 are KGHSH and LQKENI. The V end lost 3 bases, the J end lost 6 bases, and 18 bases lay between the germline ends. CDR3 DNA sequence: TGTGCCAGCTCACCTCCGTCAGGGGTTCTTTCCGAGCAGTACTTC. Translation: CASSPPSGVLSEQYF.

The chain links TRBV10-3 to TRBJ1-1; D possibly corresponds to TRBD1 (6 bases). This CDR3 has 15 amino acids. Germline assignment: CDR1 ENHRY and CDR2 SYGVKD. V was trimmed by 5 bases and J by 5 bases, leaving 18 bases between them. For the CDR3, the DNA is TGTGCCATCAGTTCTGAGGGAGGGGGAGGTACTGAAGCTTTCTTT. Translating gives CAISSEGGGGTEAFF.